The entry that follows covers one T cell receptor beta chain sequence. Its cognate antigen is unknown. The assay was immunoSEQ multiplex PCR, and TCRdb's table has in-frame clones only and misses some. Among tens of thousands of clones, around four fifths were seen once, and the ten largest hold about 1%. This sample is drawn from a study of T cells in narcolepsy. Whole-study context: Patients with NT1 or NT2 and healthy control donors were enrolled. Study-level findings and limits: Autoreactive HCRT-specific and TRIB2-specific clonotypes were marked in same-patient CSF-versus-blood CD4+ comparisons. Healthy controls reportedly lacked the autoreactive clonotypes serially found in patients' blood.

This receptor was identified in a human donor with narcolepsy. The sequenced sample consisted of CD45RA- memory CD4+ T cells from PBMCs.

CDR3 residues: CASSDGALSYNSPLHF. The CDR3 DNA sequence: TGTGCCAGCAGTGACGGGGCCCTTTCCTATAATTCACCCCTCCACTTT. This chain links TRBV6-1 with TRBJ1-6; D is possibly TRBD1 (5 bases). Between the trimmed V and J ends, which lost 3 bases and 1 base, there was a span of 10 bases. Germline CDR1 MNHNS, CDR2 SASEGT. This CDR3 is built from 16 residues.